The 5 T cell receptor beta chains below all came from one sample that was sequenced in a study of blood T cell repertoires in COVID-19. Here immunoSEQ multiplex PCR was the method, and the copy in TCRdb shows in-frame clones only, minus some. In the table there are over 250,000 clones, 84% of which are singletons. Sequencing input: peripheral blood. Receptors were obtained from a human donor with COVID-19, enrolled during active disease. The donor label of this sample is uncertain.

The CDR3 reads CASSHTGQLGEKLFF. As DNA, the CDR3 is TGCGCCAGCAGCCACACGGGACAGTTAGGTGAAAAACTGTTTTTT. The rearrangement uses TRBV4-3 and TRBJ1-4, with TRBD1 matching over 7 bases. V gave up 3 bases and J gave up 7 bases; unmatched junction bases: 8. CDR3 length: 15 amino acids. Germline V CDR1 and CDR2: LGHNA, YSLEER.

The CDR3 loop is CASSPSEVGYTF. The DNA for the CDR3 is TGTGCCAGCTCACCGTCGGAGGTTGGCTACACCTTC. V is TRBV18 and J is TRBJ1-2; D is unclear. Germline V CDR1 and CDR2: KGHSH, LQKENI. The CDR3 covers 12 residues. The V gene lost 3 bases and the J gene lost 7 bases, with 9 bases spanning the gap.

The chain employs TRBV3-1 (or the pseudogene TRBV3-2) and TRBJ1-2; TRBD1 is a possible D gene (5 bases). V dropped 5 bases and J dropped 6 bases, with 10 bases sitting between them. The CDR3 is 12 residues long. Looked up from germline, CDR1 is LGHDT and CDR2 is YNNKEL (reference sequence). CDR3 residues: CASSSTVNGYTF. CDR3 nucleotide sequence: TGTGCCAGCAGCTCGACAGTTAATGGCTACACCTTC.

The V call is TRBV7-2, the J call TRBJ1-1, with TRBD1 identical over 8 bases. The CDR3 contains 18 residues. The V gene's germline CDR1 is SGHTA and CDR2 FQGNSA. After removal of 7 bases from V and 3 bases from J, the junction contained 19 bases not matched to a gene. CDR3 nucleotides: TGTGCCAGCACCCGTCTCTCTTATGGACAGGGCTGGGACACTGAAGCTTTCTTT. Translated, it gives CASTRLSYGQGWDTEAFF.

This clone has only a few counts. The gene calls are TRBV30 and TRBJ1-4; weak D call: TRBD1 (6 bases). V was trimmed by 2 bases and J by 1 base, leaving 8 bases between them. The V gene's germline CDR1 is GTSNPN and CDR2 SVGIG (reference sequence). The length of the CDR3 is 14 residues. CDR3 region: CAWSRGITNEKLFF. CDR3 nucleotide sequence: TGTGCCTGGAGTAGGGGGATAACTAATGAAAAACTGTTTTTT.